This T cell receptor (beta chain) is drawn from a study of CD4 and CD8 cells across lung adenocarcinoma regions. The V gene's germline CDR1 is MRHNA and CDR2 SNTAGT. The CDR3 is 15 amino acids. TCRdb processed the PCR reads anew with MiXCR; each CDR3 protein has one entry. Seen here are 4,000 or so distinct CDR3 sequences, 55% to 70% observed once, and the top ten hold about 20%. In the case of this clonotype: One junction end does not reproduce the germline sequence, and a read error may be involved.

Samples came from patients with localized non-small cell lung adenocarcinoma. The TCR originated in a female donor with lung adenocarcinoma. The CD4 and CD8 labels of this study may be unreliable. Sequenced material: CD8+ T cells from the margin of a lung tumor. This chain links TRBV6-4 with TRBJ2-2, with 7 bases that match TRBD2. The CDR3 loop reads CASSETGGETGEQFF. DNA for the CDR3: TGTGCCAGCAGTGAGACGGGAGGAGAAACCGGTGAGCAGTTTTTT.